This T cell receptor beta chain was sequenced during a study of blood T cell repertoires in COVID-19. Study summary: The samples span acute and convalescent COVID-19 from the United States, Italy and Spain. Sample material is recorded as cDNA or gDNA derived from T cells, B-cell-depleted T cells, or PBMCs.

As processed by the authors: Reference gene primers were amplified, and this amplification served to estimate nucleated cell counts. Assay used: immunoSEQ multiplex PCR; TCRdb lists only in-frame clones, some missing. The DNA was the basis for D and trimming; V, J and clone size are from that table. Here the sample spans 200,000 to 250,000 clones, approximately 80% being singletons. Trimming removed 2 bases at V and 6 bases at J, with 11 bases between. Per germline, CDR1 SGHTA and CDR2 FQGNSA. The CDR3 runs 15 residues. The sequence derives from a man aged 25 to 40 who had recovered from COVID-19. Sequencing was carried out using peripheral blood. This chain uses TRBV7-2 with TRBJ1-6; unclear D gene. CDR3 sequence reads: CASSLSAGSNSPLHF. The DNA for the CDR3 is TGTGCCAGCAGCTTATCCGCCGGGTCTAATTCACCCCTCCACTTT.